This T cell receptor (beta chain) comes out of a study of breast tumors, draining lymph nodes, adjacent tissues. Overall study findings and caveats: Tumor and nontumor repertoires were significantly more similar in luminal-like than in basal-like breast cancer.

TCRdb reanalysed the multiplex PCR reads using MiXCR and keeps one entry per CDR3 protein. Here the sample spans approximately 180,000 distinct CDR3 sequences, roughly 35% being singletons. With regard to this clonotype: Antigen unknown. A much larger clonotype is one base distant, so this may be a read error.

The lymph nodes were axillary draining lymph nodes from breast cancer patients. The sample was axillary lymph node tissue. This TCR came from a female donor with breast cancer. Some clones in this sample may be carry-over from other donors' samples.

CDR3 bases: TGTGCCAGCAGGCCAGGAACCTTCTATGGCTACACCTTC. Translated, it gives CASRPGTFYGYTF. The rearrangement joins TRBV6-1 to TRBJ1-2; D gene ambiguous. From germline, CDR1 is MNHNS and CDR2 SASEGT. The CDR3 covers 13 residues. V gave up 6 bases and J gave up 4 bases, with 12 bases separating them.